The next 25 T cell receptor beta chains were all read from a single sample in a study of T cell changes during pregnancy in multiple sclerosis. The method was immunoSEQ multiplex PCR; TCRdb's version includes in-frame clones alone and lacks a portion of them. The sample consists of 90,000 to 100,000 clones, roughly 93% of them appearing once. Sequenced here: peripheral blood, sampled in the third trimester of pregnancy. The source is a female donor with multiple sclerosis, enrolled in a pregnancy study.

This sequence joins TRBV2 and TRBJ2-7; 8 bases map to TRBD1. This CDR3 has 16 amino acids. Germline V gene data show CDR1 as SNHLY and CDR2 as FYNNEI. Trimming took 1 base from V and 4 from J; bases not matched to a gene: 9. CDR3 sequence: CASSEGQGASYYEQYF. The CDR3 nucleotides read TGTGCCAGCAGTGAAGGTCAGGGGGCGAGTTATTACGAGCAGTACTTC.

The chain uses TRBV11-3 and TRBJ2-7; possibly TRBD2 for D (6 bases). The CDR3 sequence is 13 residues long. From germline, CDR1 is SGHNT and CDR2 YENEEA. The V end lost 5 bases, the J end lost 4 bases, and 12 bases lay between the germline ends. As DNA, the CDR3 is TGTGCCAGCAGCCTTAGCGGAGGGTACGAGCAGTACTTC. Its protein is CASSLSGGYEQYF.

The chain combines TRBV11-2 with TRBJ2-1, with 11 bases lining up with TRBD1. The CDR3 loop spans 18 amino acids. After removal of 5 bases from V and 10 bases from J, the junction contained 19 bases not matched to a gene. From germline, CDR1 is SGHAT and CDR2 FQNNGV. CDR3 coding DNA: TGTGCCAGCAGCCGGGCGGTGTATCCGGGACAGGGGGTATGGGAGCAGTTCTTC. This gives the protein CASSRAVYPGQGVWEQFF. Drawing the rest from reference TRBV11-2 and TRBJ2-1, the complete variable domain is EAGVAQSPRYKIIEKRQSVAFWCNPISGHATLYWYQQILGQGPKLLIQFQNNGVVDDSQLPKDRFSAERLKGVDSTLKIQPAKLEDSAVYLCASSRAVYPGQGVWEQFFGPGTRLTVL.

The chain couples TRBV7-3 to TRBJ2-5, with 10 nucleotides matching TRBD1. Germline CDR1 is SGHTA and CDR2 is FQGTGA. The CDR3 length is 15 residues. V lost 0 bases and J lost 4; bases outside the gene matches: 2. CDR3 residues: CASSLTGQGRETQYF. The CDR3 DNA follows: TGTGCCAGCAGCTTAACGGGACAGGGGAGAGAGACCCAGTACTTC.

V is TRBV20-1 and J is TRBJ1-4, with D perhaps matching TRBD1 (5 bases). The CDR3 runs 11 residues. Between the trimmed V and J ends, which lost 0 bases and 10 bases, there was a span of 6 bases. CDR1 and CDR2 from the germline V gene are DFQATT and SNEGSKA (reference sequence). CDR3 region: CSARDGGKLFF. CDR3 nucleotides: TGCAGTGCTAGAGACGGGGGAAAACTGTTTTTT.

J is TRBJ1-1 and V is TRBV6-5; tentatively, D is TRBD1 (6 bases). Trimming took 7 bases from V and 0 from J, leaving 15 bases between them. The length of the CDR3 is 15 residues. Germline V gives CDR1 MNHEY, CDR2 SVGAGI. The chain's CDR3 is CASTYQGGVNTEAFF. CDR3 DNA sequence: TGTGCCAGCACCTATCAAGGGGGGGTGAACACTGAAGCTTTCTTT.

CDR3 region: CASRLAGGSYNEQFF. CDR3 nucleotide sequence: TGTGCCAGCAGGCTAGCGGGAGGTTCCTACAATGAGCAGTTCTTC. The gene calls are TRBV6-5 and TRBJ2-1, with 11 bases lining up with TRBD2. CDR1 and CDR2 from the germline V gene are MNHEY and SVGAGI. J gave up 1 base and V 6 bases, and 2 bases lay outside the gene matches. The CDR3 is 15 residues long.

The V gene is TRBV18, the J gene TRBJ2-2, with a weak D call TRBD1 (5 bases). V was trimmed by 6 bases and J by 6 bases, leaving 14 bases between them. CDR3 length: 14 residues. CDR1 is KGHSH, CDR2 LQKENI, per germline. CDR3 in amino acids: CASSLKKGSGELFF. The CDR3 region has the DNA TGTGCCAGCTCGCTCAAAAAGGGGTCCGGGGAGCTGTTTTTT.

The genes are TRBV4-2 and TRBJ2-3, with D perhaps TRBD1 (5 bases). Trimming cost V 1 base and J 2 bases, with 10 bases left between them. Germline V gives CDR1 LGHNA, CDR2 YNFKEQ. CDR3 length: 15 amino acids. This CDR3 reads CASSQGGPNTDTQYF. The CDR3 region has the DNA TGTGCCAGCAGCCAAGGGGGCCCGAACACAGATACGCAGTATTTT.

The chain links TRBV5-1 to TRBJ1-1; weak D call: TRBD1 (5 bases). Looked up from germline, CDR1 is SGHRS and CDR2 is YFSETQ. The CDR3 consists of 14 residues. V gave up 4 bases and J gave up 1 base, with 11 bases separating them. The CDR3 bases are TGCGCCAGCAGCGCCGGGACTCCGAACACTGAAGCTTTCTTT. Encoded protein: CASSAGTPNTEAFF.

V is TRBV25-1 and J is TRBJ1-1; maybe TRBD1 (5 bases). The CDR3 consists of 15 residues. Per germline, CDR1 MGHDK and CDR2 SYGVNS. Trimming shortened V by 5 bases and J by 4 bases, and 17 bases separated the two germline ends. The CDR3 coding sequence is TGTGCCAGCAGTCAGGGATCCCTCTCGGGCACTGAAGCTTTCTTT. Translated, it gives CASSQGSLSGTEAFF.

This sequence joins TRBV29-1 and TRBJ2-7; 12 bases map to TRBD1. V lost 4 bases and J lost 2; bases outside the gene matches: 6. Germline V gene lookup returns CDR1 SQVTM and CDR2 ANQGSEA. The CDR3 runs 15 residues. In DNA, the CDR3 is TGCAGCGTTGTGCGGGGACAGGGGGCCACCTACGAGCAGTACTTC. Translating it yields CSVVRGQGATYEQYF.

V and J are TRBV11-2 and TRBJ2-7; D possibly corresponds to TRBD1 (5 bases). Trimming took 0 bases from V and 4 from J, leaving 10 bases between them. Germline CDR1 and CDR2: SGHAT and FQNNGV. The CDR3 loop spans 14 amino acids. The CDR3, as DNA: TGTGCCAGCAGCTTAGATTGGCAGGGTTACGAGCAGTACTTC. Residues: CASSLDWQGYEQYF. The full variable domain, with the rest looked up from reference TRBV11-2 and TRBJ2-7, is EAGVAQSPRYKIIEKRQSVAFWCNPISGHATLYWYQQILGQGPKLLIQFQNNGVVDDSQLPKDRFSAERLKGVDSTLKIQPAKLEDSAVYLCASSLDWQGYEQYFGPGTRLTVT.

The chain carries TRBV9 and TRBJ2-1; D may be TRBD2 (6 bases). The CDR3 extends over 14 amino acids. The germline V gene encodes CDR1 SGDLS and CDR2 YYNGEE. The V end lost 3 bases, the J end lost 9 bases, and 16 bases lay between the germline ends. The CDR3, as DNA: TGTGCCAGCAGCGAGCGACTAGTTAAGGGTGAGCAGTTCTTC. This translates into CASSERLVKGEQFF. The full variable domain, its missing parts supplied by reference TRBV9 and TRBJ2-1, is DSGVTQTPKHLITATGQRVTLRCSPRSGDLSVYWYQQSLDQGLQFLIQYYNGEERAKGNILERFSAQQFPDLHSELNLSSLELGDSALYFCASSERLVKGEQFFGPGTRLTVL.

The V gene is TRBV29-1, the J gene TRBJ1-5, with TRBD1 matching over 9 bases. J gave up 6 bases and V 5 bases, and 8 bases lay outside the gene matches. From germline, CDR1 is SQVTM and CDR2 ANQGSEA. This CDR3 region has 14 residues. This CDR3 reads CSVQTGGRSQPQHF. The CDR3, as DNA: TGCAGCGTTCAGACAGGGGGAAGGAGTCAGCCCCAGCATTTT.

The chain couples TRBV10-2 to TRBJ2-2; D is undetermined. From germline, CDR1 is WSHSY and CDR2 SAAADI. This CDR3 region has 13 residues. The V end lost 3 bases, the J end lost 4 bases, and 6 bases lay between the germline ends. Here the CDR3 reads CASSDQFTGELFF. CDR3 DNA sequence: TGCGCCAGCAGTGATCAGTTCACCGGGGAGCTGTTTTTT.

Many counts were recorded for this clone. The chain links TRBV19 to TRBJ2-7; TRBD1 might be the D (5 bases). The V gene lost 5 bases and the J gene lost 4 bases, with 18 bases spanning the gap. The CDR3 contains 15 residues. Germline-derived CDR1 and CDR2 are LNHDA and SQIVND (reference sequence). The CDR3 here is CASSVGAGFGYEQYF. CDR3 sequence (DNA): TGTGCCAGTAGTGTCGGCGCAGGGTTCGGGTACGAGCAGTACTTC.

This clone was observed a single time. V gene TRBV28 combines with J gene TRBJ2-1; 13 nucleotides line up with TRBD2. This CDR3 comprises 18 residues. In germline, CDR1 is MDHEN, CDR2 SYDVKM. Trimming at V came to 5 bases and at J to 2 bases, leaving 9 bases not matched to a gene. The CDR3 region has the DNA TGTGCCAGCAGTCCCTGGGCCGGGACTAGCGGGACCTACAATGAGCAGTTCTTC. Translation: CASSPWAGTSGTYNEQFF.

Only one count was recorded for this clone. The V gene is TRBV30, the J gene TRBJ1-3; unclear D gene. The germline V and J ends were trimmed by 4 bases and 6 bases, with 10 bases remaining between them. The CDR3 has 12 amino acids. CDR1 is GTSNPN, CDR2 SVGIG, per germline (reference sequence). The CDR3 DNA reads TGTGCCTGGAAGTCACAGTCAAACACCATATATTTT. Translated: CAWKSQSNTIYF. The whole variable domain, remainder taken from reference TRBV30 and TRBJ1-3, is SQTIHQWPATLVQPVGSPLSLECTVEGTSNPNLYWYRQAAGRGLQLLFYSVGIGQISSEVPQNLSASRPQDRQFILSSKKLLLSDSGFYLCAWKSQSNTIYFGEGSWLTVV.

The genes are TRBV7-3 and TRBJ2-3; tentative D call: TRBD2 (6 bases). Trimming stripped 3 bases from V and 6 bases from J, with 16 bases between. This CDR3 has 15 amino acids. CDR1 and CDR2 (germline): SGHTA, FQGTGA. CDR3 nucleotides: TGTGCCAGCAGCTTGGTGGGTTCTCTAGCGGATACGCAGTATTTT. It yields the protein CASSLVGSLADTQYF.

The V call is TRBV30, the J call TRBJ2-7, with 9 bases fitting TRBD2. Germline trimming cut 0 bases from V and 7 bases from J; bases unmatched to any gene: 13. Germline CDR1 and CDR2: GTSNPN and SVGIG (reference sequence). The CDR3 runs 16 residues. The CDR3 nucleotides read TGTGCCTGGAGTGTAATGGTTATAGCGGGAGTAAGGGAGCAGTACTTC. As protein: CAWSVMVIAGVREQYF.

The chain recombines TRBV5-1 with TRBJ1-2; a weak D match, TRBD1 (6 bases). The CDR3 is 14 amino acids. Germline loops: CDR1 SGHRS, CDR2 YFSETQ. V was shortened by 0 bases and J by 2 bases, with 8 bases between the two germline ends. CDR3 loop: CASSLDRANYGYTF. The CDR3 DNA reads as TGCGCCAGCAGCTTGGACAGGGCGAACTATGGCTACACCTTC.

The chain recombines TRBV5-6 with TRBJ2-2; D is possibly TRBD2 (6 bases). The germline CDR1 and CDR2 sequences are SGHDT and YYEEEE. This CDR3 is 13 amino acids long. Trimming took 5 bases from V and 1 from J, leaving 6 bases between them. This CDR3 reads CASRRGNTGELFF. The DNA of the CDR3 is TGTGCCAGCAGGCGGGGGAACACCGGGGAGCTGTTTTTT.

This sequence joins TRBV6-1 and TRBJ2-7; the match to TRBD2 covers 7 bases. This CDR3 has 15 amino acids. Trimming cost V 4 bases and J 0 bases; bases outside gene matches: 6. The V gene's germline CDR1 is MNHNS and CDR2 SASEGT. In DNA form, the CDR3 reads TGTGCCAGCAGTGCTGGGGCTAGCGGCTCCTACGAGCAGTACTTC. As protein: CASSAGASGSYEQYF.

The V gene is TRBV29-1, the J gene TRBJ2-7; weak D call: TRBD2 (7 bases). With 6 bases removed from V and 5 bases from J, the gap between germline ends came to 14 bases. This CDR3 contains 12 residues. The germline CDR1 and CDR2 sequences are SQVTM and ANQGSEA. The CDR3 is CSVRRGANEQYF. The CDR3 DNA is TGCAGCGTAAGACGGGGGGCAAACGAGCAGTACTTC.